These 3 T cell receptor beta chains originate from one sample sequenced in a study of T cell responses to AZD1222 COVID-19 vaccine. Some clones are missing from TCRdb's copy, which holds only in-frame ones; the method was immunoSEQ multiplex PCR. The sample shows roughly 160,000 clones, roughly nine tenths of them seen only once. Sequenced material: peripheral blood, taken on day 0 of AZD1222 vaccination. These receptors all come from an adult in good health.

V is TRBV28 and J is TRBJ1-5; TRBD1 aligns across 7 bases. Germline assignment: CDR1 MDHEN and CDR2 SYDVKM. Trimming took 8 bases from V and 7 from J; bases not matched to a gene: 8. The CDR3 consists of 13 residues. CDR3 loop: CASPRGPGQPQHF. Here the CDR3 DNA reads TGTGCCAGCCCGAGGGGGCCAGGACAGCCCCAGCATTTT.

This rearrangement joins TRBV7-8 to TRBJ1-4; a weak D match, TRBD1 (5 bases). Per the germline V gene, CDR1 is SGHVS and CDR2 is FQNEAQ. V lost 5 bases and J lost 6, with 13 bases in between. The CDR3 loop spans 14 amino acids. The CDR3 DNA reads as TGTGCCAGCAGCCGACAGACGGGTTATGAAAAACTGTTTTTT. Protein product: CASSRQTGYEKLFF. The variable domain in full, with the rest retrieved from reference TRBV7-8 and TRBJ1-4, is GAGVSQSPRYKVAKRGQDVALRCDPISGHVSLFWYQQALGQGPEFLTYFQNEAQLDKSGLPSDRFFAERPEGSVSTLKIQRTQQEDSAVYLCASSRQTGYEKLFFGSGTQLSVL.

The rearrangement uses TRBV28 and TRBJ2-1, with 8 bases matching TRBD1. The CDR3 is 16 amino acids. J gave up 4 bases and V 4 bases, and 9 bases lay outside the gene matches. Germline lookup yields CDR1 MDHEN and CDR2 SYDVKM. The CDR3 DNA follows: TGTGCCAGCAGTTCCCCGGACAGGGCCTTATACAATGAGCAGTTCTTC. As protein: CASSSPDRALYNEQFF.